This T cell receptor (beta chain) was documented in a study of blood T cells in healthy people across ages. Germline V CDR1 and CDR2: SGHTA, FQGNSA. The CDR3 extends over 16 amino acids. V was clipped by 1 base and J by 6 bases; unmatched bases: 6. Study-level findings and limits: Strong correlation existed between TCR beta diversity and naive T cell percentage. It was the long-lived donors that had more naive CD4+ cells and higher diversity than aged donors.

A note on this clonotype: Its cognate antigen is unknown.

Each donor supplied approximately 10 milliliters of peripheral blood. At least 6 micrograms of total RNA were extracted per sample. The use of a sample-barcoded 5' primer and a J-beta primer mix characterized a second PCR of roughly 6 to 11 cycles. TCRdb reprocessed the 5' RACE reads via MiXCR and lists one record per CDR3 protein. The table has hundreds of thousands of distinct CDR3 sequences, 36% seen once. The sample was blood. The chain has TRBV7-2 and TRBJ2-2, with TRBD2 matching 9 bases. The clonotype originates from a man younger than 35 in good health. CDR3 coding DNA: TGTGCCAGCAGCTTAGTGGCGGGGGGGCCGCCCGGGGAGCTGTTTTTT. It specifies CASSLVAGGPPGELFF.